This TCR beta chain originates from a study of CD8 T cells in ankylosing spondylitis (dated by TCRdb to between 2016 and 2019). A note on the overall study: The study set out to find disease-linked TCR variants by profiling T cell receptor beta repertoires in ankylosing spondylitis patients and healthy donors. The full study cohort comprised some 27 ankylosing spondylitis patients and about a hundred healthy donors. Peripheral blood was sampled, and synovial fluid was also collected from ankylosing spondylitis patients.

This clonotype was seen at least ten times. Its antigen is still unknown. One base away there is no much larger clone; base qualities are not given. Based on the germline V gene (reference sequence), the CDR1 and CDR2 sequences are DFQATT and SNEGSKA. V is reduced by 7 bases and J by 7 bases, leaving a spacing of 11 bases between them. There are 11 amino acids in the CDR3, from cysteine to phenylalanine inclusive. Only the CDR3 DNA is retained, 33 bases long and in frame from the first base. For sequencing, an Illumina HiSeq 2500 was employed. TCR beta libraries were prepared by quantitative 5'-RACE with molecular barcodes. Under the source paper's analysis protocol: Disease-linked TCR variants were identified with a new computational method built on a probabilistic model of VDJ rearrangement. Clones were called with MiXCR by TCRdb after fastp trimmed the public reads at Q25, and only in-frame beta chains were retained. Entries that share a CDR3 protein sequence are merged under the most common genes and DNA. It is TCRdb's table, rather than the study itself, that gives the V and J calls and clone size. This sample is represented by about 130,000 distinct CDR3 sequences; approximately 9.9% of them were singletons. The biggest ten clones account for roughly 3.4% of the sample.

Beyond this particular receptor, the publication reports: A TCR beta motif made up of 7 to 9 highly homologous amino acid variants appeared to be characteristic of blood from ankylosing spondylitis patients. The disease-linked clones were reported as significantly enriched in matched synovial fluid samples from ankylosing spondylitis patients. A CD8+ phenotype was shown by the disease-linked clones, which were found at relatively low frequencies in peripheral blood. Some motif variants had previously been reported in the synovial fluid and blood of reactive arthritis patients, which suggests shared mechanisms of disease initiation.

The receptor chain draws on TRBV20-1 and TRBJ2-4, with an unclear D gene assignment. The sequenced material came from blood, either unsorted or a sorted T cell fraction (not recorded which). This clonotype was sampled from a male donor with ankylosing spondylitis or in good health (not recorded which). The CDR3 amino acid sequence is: CSVGERNIQYF. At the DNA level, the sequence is TGCAGTGTTGGGGAACGGAACATTCAGTACTTC.